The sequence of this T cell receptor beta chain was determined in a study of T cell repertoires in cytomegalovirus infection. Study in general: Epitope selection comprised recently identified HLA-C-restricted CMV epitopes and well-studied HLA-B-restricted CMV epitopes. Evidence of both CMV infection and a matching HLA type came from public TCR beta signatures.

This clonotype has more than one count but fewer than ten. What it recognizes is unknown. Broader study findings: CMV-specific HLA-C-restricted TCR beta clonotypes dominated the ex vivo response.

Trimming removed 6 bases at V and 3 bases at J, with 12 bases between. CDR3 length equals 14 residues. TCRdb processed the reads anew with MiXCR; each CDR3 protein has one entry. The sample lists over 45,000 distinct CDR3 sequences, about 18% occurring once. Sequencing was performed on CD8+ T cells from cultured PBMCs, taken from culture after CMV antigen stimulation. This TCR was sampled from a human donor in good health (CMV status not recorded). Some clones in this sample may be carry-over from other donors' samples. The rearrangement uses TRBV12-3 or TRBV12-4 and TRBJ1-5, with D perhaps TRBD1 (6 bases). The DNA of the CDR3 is TGTGCCAGCAGGCCTACAGGGAACAATCAGCCCCAGCATTTT. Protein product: CASRPTGNNQPQHF.